This T cell receptor beta chain was observed in a study of shared clonotypes between healthy human individuals (dated by TCRdb to about 2020). About the investigation overall: The cohort included a few men and a couple of women between 18 and 49 years of age. For each donor, three plates each were used for CD4 naive and CD4 memory, two plates were used for CD8 naive, and one plate was used for CD8 memory. To estimate repertoire size and how much clonotype sharing occurs between individuals, the study deeply sequenced the blood TCR repertoires of about 5 healthy adults. Libraries were prepared and TCR repertoires were sequenced by different laboratories using diverse techniques, in order to increase sequencing depth and limit assay-specific biases. Each donor's leukapheresis produced roughly between roughly 0.85 and 9.5 billion PBMCs.

The donors were healthy, HIV-negative adults with no recently reported acute infections or vaccinations. Only Caucasian adults living in Nashville, Tennessee, USA were represented among the donors. Magnetic negative selection was used to enrich CD4+ T cells, after which naive cells were positively selected on CD45RA and the negative fraction became the memory subset. After blood collection by leukapheresis, PBMCs were isolated using Ficoll-Histopaque density gradient centrifugation and then cryopreserved in the vapor phase of liquid nitrogen. Analytical flow cytometry was used to check the purity and quantity of each magnetically sorted T cell population. Each sorted fraction had its genomic DNA isolated and then quantified by UV absorbance on a Nanodrop 2000c. Summary of the overall study and its limitations: Pairwise subsampling led to the expectation that sequencing depth would affect the degree of clonotype sharing among donors. Naive subsets generally had larger estimated clonotype richness than memory subsets. Higher generation probabilities were observed for clonotypes shared by all four sorted-subset donors than for non-shared clonotypes. Only blood was sampled, and tissue TCR repertoires likely differ from those in blood. Because the study included a small number of donors, the genetic and exposure-history diversity represented was limited. Incomplete sequencing was indicated by rarefaction of sorted-subset datasets, despite the large sequencing depth. Around 5.4% of naive CD4, approximately 3.7% of naive CD8, 2.3% of memory CD4, and 0.4% of memory CD8 clonotypes were shared across a few donors.

Comment on this clone: No antigen is known for it. No much larger clone is present one base from it, and per-base qualities are unavailable.

CDR3 length: 14 amino acids, cysteine to phenylalanine. This entry keeps only the CDR3 DNA: 42 bases, framed from base 1. V is reduced by 5 bases and J by 2 bases, leaving a spacing of 12 bases between them. CDR1 SNHLY and CDR2 FYNNEI are derived from the germline V gene. Using the deep immunoSEQ assay, TCR CDR3 regions were amplified from genomic DNA by multiplex PCR. Genomic DNA extracted from each cell subset was distributed evenly over all wells of several immunoSEQ 96-well plates, and each plate served as one replicate. For sorted subsets, each replicate PCR was loaded with about 200 ng genomic DNA, equivalent to some 27,000 T cell genomes. Purified libraries were measured with a Qubit 3.0 fluorometer, size-checked on a Bioanalyzer 2100, and measured again with the KAPA Library Quantification kit. A separate single-read 150-cycle Illumina NextSeq 550 flow cell was used to sequence each immunoSEQ 96-well plate. The paper's data handling went like this. Because only junctional sequences without quality scores were contained in the immunoSEQ output, filtering matching that applied to full-length reads could not be performed. Sequences were annotated with PyIR, a Python wrapper for IgBLAST v1.9, using IMGT germline references to assign V/J genes and CDR3. Reads were removed for weak V/J assignments (E-value above 1e-6), missing CDR3, stop codons, out-of-frame junctions, or ambiguous translated residues. V3J clonotypes were defined as sequences sharing an identical inferred V gene, J gene, and CDR3 amino acid sequence. Percentage overlap between repertoires was computed as shared unique clonotypes divided by the size of the smaller repertoire. Repertoire richness was assessed with RTK rarefaction, the Chao1 estimator, and Recon v2.1 estimates of unobserved clonotypes. Generation probabilities for all TCRbeta clonotypes obtained by the gDNA method from several donors were computed using OLGA. The table comes from immuneACCESS by way of TCRdb, which keeps in-frame sequences with V and J called. Part of the clones is missing from these tables; in studies checked, under half for an unresolved V gene and the rest for unknown reasons. V, J and clone size were drawn from that table, and D and trimming were deduced from the DNA. The sample table holds over a million clones, of which 95% to 97% were seen once. Of the sample, 0.95% to 1.5% is held by the ten largest clones.

The clonotype comes from a man younger than 40 in good health. The sequenced material came from naive CD4+ T cells sorted from blood. The cell subset or site label, as the study defines it: CD45RA+ positively selected. In this chain, TRBV2 is recombined with TRBJ1-1; the D segment could be TRBD1, given 6 matching bases. Here is the DNA: TGTGCCAGCAGTTCGGACAGATTTAACACTGAAGCTTTCTTT. This translates into CASSSDRFNTEAFF. Outside the CDR3, residues come from the reference TRBV2 and TRBJ1-1 proteins, so the full variable domain is: EPEVTQTPSHQVTQMGQEVILRCVPISNHLYFYWYRQILGQKVEFLVSFYNNEISEKSEIFDDQFSVERPDGSNFTLKIRSTKLEDSAMYFCASSSDRFNTEAFFGQGTRLTVV.